The rows below give T cell receptor beta chains drawn from one sample of a study of blood T cell repertoires in COVID-19. TCRdb's copy holds only in-frame clones and misses some; the assay was immunoSEQ multiplex PCR. The sample carries about 300,000 clones, approximately 84% recorded once. The sequencing input was PBMCs or T cells enriched from blood (not recorded which). These receptor sequences come from a man aged 25 to 40 who had recovered from COVID-19. Both conserved end residues are part of each CDR3. Fields, in order: J gene, D gene, V gene, clone size, CDR3 protein, CDR3 DNA. D genes are given only for firm matches. Clone size appears in some rows only: once, few, many, or a class for an expanded clone.

J gene: TRBJ2-1
D gene: TRBD2
V gene: TRBV6-5
clone size: .
CDR3 protein: CASRQRGVANEQFF
CDR3 DNA: TGTGCCAGCAGGCAGCGGGGGGTAGCGAATGAGCAGTTCTTC

J gene: TRBJ2-1
D gene: .
V gene: TRBV7-2
clone size: .
CDR3 protein: CASSSQRYNEQFF
CDR3 DNA: TGTGCCAGCAGCTCCCAGCGGTACAATGAGCAGTTCTTC

J gene: TRBJ2-2
D gene: TRBD1
V gene: TRBV5-1
clone size: .
CDR3 protein: CASSLTGVRDTGELFF
CDR3 DNA: TGCGCCAGCAGCCTTACAGGGGTCAGGGACACCGGGGAGCTGTTTTTT

J gene: TRBJ2-6
D gene: TRBD1
V gene: TRBV5-6
clone size: .
CDR3 protein: CASSPTGGAAGANVLTF
CDR3 DNA: TGTGCCAGCAGCCCGACAGGGGGGGCTGCTGGGGCCAACGTCCTGACTTTC

J gene: TRBJ1-1
D gene: TRBD1
V gene: TRBV11-1
clone size: .
CDR3 protein: CASSSRGTGNTEAFF
CDR3 DNA: TGTGCCAGCAGCTCTAGGGGGACAGGGAACACTGAAGCTTTCTTT

J gene: TRBJ2-1
D gene: TRBD2
V gene: TRBV19
clone size: .
CDR3 protein: CASSGLAGESGEQFF
CDR3 DNA: TGTGCCAGTTCAGGACTAGCGGGAGAGTCGGGTGAGCAGTTCTTC

J gene: TRBJ2-1
D gene: .
V gene: TRBV4-1
clone size: .
CDR3 protein: CASSQDAGSSYNEQFF
CDR3 DNA: TGCGCCAGCAGCCAAGATGCGGGTAGCTCCTACAATGAGCAGTTCTTC

J gene: TRBJ1-1
D gene: .
V gene: TRBV18
clone size: .
CDR3 protein: CASSPLGVGSQWVNTEAFF
CDR3 DNA: TGTGCCAGCTCACCCTTAGGAGTAGGCAGTCAATGGGTGAACACTGAAGCTTTCTTT

J gene: TRBJ2-2
D gene: .
V gene: TRBV5-1
clone size: .
CDR3 protein: CASSLVDTGELFF
CDR3 DNA: TGCGCCAGCAGCTTGGTAGATACCGGGGAGCTGTTTTTT

J gene: TRBJ2-3
D gene: .
V gene: TRBV7-8
clone size: .
CDR3 protein: CASSLSTTDTQYF
CDR3 DNA: TGTGCCAGCAGCTTAAGCACCACAGATACGCAGTATTTT

J gene: TRBJ2-1
D gene: TRBD2
V gene: TRBV10-1
clone size: once
CDR3 protein: CASSGLASGLNEQFF
CDR3 DNA: TGCGCCAGCAGTGGACTAGCATCCGGACTCAATGAGCAGTTCTTC

J gene: TRBJ2-7
D gene: .
V gene: TRBV7-9
clone size: .
CDR3 protein: CASSFEGRGWEQYF
CDR3 DNA: TGTGCCAGCAGCTTTGAGGGCAGGGGATGGGAGCAGTACTTC

J gene: TRBJ2-1
D gene: TRBD1
V gene: TRBV4-1
clone size: once
CDR3 protein: CASSQPRDRPVLEQFF
CDR3 DNA: TGCGCCAGCAGCCAGCCCCGGGACAGGCCGGTTTTAGAGCAGTTCTTC

J gene: TRBJ2-2
D gene: .
V gene: TRBV6-5
clone size: .
CDR3 protein: CASLTRGTGELFF
CDR3 DNA: TGTGCCAGTTTGACACGGGGCACCGGGGAGCTGTTTTTT

J gene: TRBJ2-3
D gene: TRBD1
V gene: TRBV5-1
clone size: .
CDR3 protein: CASSFRGRSTDTQYF
CDR3 DNA: TGCGCCAGCAGCTTCAGGGGGCGCAGCACAGATACGCAGTATTTT

J gene: TRBJ1-4
D gene: .
V gene: TRBV19
clone size: .
CDR3 protein: CASSIGTGVVEKLFF
CDR3 DNA: TGTGCCAGTAGTATAGGTACGGGGGTTGTTGAAAAACTGTTTTTT

J gene: TRBJ1-5
D gene: .
V gene: TRBV7-2
clone size: .
CDR3 protein: CASSSQVDRNQPQHF
CDR3 DNA: TGTGCCAGCAGCTCCCAGGTTGACAGGAATCAGCCCCAGCATTTT